The sequence of this T cell receptor beta chain was determined in a study of CD8+ T cells in alopecia areata. On the study more broadly: Treatment of the treated patients consisted of oral tofacitinib, 5 to 10 mg twice daily.

As concerns this clone: Its antigen is unidentified.

Regarding the study as a whole: Any link of baseline CD8+ expansion to response, resting on one nonresponder, remains uncertain. In scalp samples, resident alphabeta T cells of normal skin are also sequenced. There were many expanded lesional clones persisting in scalp and blood during tofacitinib.

Following RNA extraction, reverse transcription yielded cDNA that acted as the sequencing template. The table came from immunoSEQ multiplex PCR; TCRdb's copy has only in-frame clones and leaves some out. The repertoire includes about 210,000 clones, roughly two fifths of them detected once, and under 0.55% sits in the top ten. Germline V lookup: CDR1 SEHNR, CDR2 FQNEAQ (reference sequence). This CDR3 region has 16 residues. V lost 5 bases to trimming and J lost 2 bases; unmatched junction nucleotides: 7. Regarding treatment: oral pan-JAK inhibitor, 5-10 mg twice daily. The receptor comes from a human donor with alopecia areata. The V call is TRBV7-9, the J call TRBJ2-2; TRBD1 matches at 8 bases. Sequenced here: CD4+ T cells sorted from blood, sampled between weeks 30 and 35, from a patient treated with tofacitinib. CDR3 loop: CASSHPGQGNTGELFF. The CDR3, as DNA: TGTGCCAGCAGCCACCCCGGACAGGGTAACACCGGGGAGCTGTTTTTT.